Listed here are 27 T cell receptor beta chains from one sample, sequenced in a study of blood T cells in healthy people across ages. Using a J-beta primer mix together with a sample-barcoded 5' primer, a second PCR was run for about 6 to 12 cycles. TCRdb processed the 5' RACE reads anew with MiXCR; each CDR3 protein has one entry. The profile shows 1.5 million to 2 million distinct CDR3 sequences, about 30% of them singletons. Sequenced: blood. These receptors were taken from a woman aged 30 to 39 in good health.

This clonotype was seen more than once but under ten times. The CDR3 region has the DNA TGCAGCGTTGAAGCCCAGCTAGCGGGGGAATGGGGTGAGCAGTTCTTC. Amino acids: CSVEAQLAGEWGEQFF. The chain carries TRBV29-1 and TRBJ2-1; 10 bases are a match to TRBD2. Germline CDR1 reads SQVTM; CDR2 reads ANQGSEA. This CDR3 has 16 amino acids. Trimming took 1 base from V and 9 from J; bases not matched to a gene: 12.

This clonotype was detected a few times. The chain combines TRBV4-1 with TRBJ2-3; D might be TRBD2 (6 bases). Trimming stripped 0 bases from V and 3 bases from J, with 13 bases between. The germline gives CDR1 MGHRA, CDR2 YSYEKL. The length of the CDR3 is 16 residues. CDR3 nucleotides: TGCGCCAGCAGCCAAGAAAGTCCCCGGGGGACAGATACGCAGTATTTT. This encodes CASSQESPRGTDTQYF.

This clonotype was seen a few times. The chain is built from TRBV24-1 and TRBJ2-5; 8 bases are a match to TRBD1. Looked up from germline, CDR1 is KGHDR and CDR2 is SFDVKD. The trim removed 9 bases at V and 2 bases at J, leaving 10 bases unmatched. The CDR3 extends over 15 amino acids. CDR3 nucleotides: TGTGCCACCGGGCGCGGGACAGGAGTTCAAGAGACCCAGTACTTC. Protein: CATGRGTGVQETQYF.

This clonotype was observed a handful of times. V gene TRBV9 combines with J gene TRBJ1-1; D is undetermined. The CDR3 is 12 residues long. Trimming stripped 4 bases from V and 8 bases from J, with 12 bases between. The V gene's germline CDR1 is SGDLS and CDR2 YYNGEE. The CDR3 protein is CASSSDQVEAFF. As DNA, the CDR3 is TGTGCCAGCAGCTCAGACCAGGTAGAAGCTTTCTTT.

V is TRBV20-1 and J is TRBJ2-5, with D perhaps assigned TRBD1 or TRBD2 (6 bases each). With 5 bases removed from V and 2 bases from J, the gap between germline ends came to 15 bases. Germline V CDR1 and CDR2: DFQATT, SNEGSKA (reference sequence). The length of the CDR3 is 14 residues. This CDR3 reads CSAEGGGVQETQYF. The CDR3 coding sequence is TGCAGTGCTGAGGGGGGCGGGGTTCAAGAGACCCAGTACTTC.

The CDR3 here is CASSLRLAGNDEQYF. The CDR3 nucleotides read TGTGCCAGCAGCTTACGACTAGCGGGGAACGATGAGCAGTACTTC. The gene calls are TRBV7-9 and TRBJ2-7, with 11 bases identical to TRBD2. Germline V gives CDR1 SEHNR, CDR2 FQNEAQ (reference sequence). The CDR3 length is 15 residues. Trimming took 2 bases from V and 7 from J; bases not matched to a gene: 7.

The V call is TRBV10-3, the J call TRBJ1-2; 8 bases fit TRBD1. Germline V CDR1 and CDR2: ENHRY, SYGVKD. With V trimmed by 5 bases and J by 5 bases, 4 bases remained unmatched. The CDR3 extends over 13 amino acids. The CDR3 DNA sequence: TGTGCCATCAGTCCACAGGGGGTATATGGCTACACCTTC. It specifies CAISPQGVYGYTF.

A word on this clonotype: With a much larger clone just one base away, this may be a read error. V usage is TRBV6-5 and J usage is TRBJ2-5; TRBD2 aligns across 9 bases. The germline gives CDR1 MNHEY, CDR2 SVGAGI. The CDR3 loop spans 14 amino acids. V lost 11 bases to trimming and J lost 6 bases; unmatched junction nucleotides: 13. The CDR3 coding sequence is TGTGCCGGCATCGCGGCGGGGGGGCACAAGACCCAGTACTTC. Protein sequence: CAGIAAGGHKTQYF.

The sample holds many counts of this clonotype. This sequence joins TRBV12-3 or TRBV12-4 and TRBJ2-7; weak D call: TRBD2 (6 bases). The V end was cut by 6 bases, the J end by 7 bases, with 16 bases between. There are 13 residues in the CDR3. CDR3 nucleotide sequence: TGTGCCAGCAGCCAGGGAGGTTCGGGAGAGCAGTACTTC. Protein sequence: CASSQGGSGEQYF.

About this clonotype: Compared with germline, one end of the junction differs, possibly owing to a read error. The chain couples TRBV4-3 to TRBJ2-1, with 7 bases that match TRBD2. The CDR3 runs 16 residues. The germline V gene has CDR1 LGHNA and CDR2 YSLEER. CDR3 sequence: CANSQDAGRPYNEQFF. CDR3 in DNA: TGCGCCAACAGCCAAGATGCCGGGAGGCCCTACAATGAGCAGTTCTTC.

This clonotype was detected ten times or more. V is TRBV20-1 and J is TRBJ2-5; D call uncertain. The CDR3 length is 11 residues. Trimming pared 3 bases from V and 3 bases from J, leaving 5 bases between. The germline gives CDR1 DFQATT, CDR2 SNEGSKA (reference sequence). This CDR3 is CSASDEETQYF. CDR3 nucleotides: TGCAGTGCTAGTGACGAAGAGACCCAGTACTTC.

The chain combines TRBV20-1 with TRBJ2-3; TRBD2 aligns across 11 bases. This CDR3 is built from 17 residues. J gave up 3 bases and V 1 base, and 9 bases lay outside the gene matches. Germline CDR1 reads DFQATT; CDR2 reads SNEGSKA (reference sequence). CDR3 loop: CSARGLRLAGITDTQYF. CDR3 nucleotides: TGCAGTGCTAGAGGCCTACGACTAGCGGGAATAACAGATACGCAGTATTTT.

This clonotype was counted between two and nine times. The V gene is TRBV6-5, the J gene TRBJ2-3, with 8 bases lining up with TRBD2. The CDR3 loop spans 15 amino acids. Per germline, CDR1 MNHEY and CDR2 SVGAGI. V dropped 2 bases and J dropped 5; count of bases not matched to a gene: 6. The DNA for the CDR3 is TGTGCCAGCAGTTACGCCCCCAGCGGGGGAGATACGCAGTATTTT. Translation: CASSYAPSGGDTQYF.

This clonotype occurred many times. The rearrangement joins TRBV12-3 or TRBV12-4 to TRBJ2-5; D tentatively fits TRBD1 or TRBD2 (5 bases each). This CDR3 is built from 13 residues. Trimming shortened V by 8 bases and J by 5 bases, and 15 bases separated the two germline ends. Here the CDR3 reads CASCPPEGETQYF. The CDR3 nucleotides are TGTGCCAGCTGCCCCCCTGAGGGGGAGACCCAGTACTTC.

In regard to this clonotype: A read error may produce the germline difference seen at one junction end. The V gene is TRBV4-3, the J gene TRBJ2-2; TRBD2 is a possible D gene (5 bases). The germline V gene has CDR1 LGHNA and CDR2 YSLEER. The CDR3 has 14 residues. CDR3 in DNA: TGCGCCAGCAGCCGCACTAGTCAGACCGGGGAGCGGTTTTTT. The encoded protein is CASSRTSQTGERFF.

This clonotype occurred many times. J is TRBJ2-1 and V is TRBV6-5; TRBD2 is a possible D gene (6 bases). Trimming left V 5 bases short and J 8 bases short, with 13 bases between. The CDR3 is 13 amino acids. CDR1 and CDR2 from the germline V gene are MNHEY and SVGAGI. In nucleotides, the CDR3 is TGTGCCAGCAGTCGCTCCTTAGCGGATGAGCAGTTCTTC. Translated, it gives CASSRSLADEQFF.

This clonotype has just a few counts. CDR3: CASSQDSLSYEQYF. DNA for the CDR3: TGTGCCAGCAGCCAAGATTCCCTCTCCTACGAGCAGTACTTC. This rearrangement joins TRBV14 to TRBJ2-7; D gene uncertain. The CDR3 sequence is 14 residues long. From germline, CDR1 is SGHDN and CDR2 FVKESK. The ends were cut back, 0 bases at V and 0 bases at J, with 6 bases in the middle.

This clonotype was observed a few times. The chain joins TRBV20-1 to TRBJ1-1, with a possible D match to TRBD1 (5 bases). The CDR3 sequence is 13 residues long. The V end was cut by 5 bases, the J end by 2 bases, with 12 bases between. The germline V gene has CDR1 DFQATT and CDR2 SNEGSKA (reference sequence). This CDR3 is CSAGGHGNTEAFF. CDR3 nucleotide sequence: TGCAGTGCTGGAGGACACGGAAACACTGAAGCTTTCTTT.

V and J are TRBV11-2 and TRBJ2-3, with D possibly matching TRBD2 (6 bases). V lost 3 bases and J 3 bases, leaving 16 bases between the germline ends. This CDR3 spans 16 amino acids. Germline V gene lookup returns CDR1 SGHAT and CDR2 FQNNGV. CDR3 DNA sequence: TGTGCCAGCAGCTTTTCGCCAGAGGAGGGGACAGATACGCAGTATTTT. Its protein is CASSFSPEEGTDTQYF.

The genes are TRBV29-1 and TRBJ1-5, with D perhaps TRBD1 (6 bases). This CDR3 is 13 amino acids long. With 7 bases removed from V and 5 bases from J, the gap between germline ends came to 15 bases. Germline CDR1 is SQVTM and CDR2 is ANQGSEA. CDR3 in amino acids: CSARAGDDQPQHF. CDR3 nucleotides: TGCAGCGCCCGGGCAGGGGACGATCAGCCCCAGCATTTT.

The chain is built from TRBV27 and TRBJ2-1, with a tentative D call TRBD1 (5 bases). V was pared by 3 bases and J by 8 bases, with 8 bases between. Germline CDR1 MNHEY, CDR2 SMNVEV (reference sequence). The CDR3 covers 12 residues. The CDR3, as DNA: TGTGCCAGCAGTTTGGACAAGTATGAGCAGTTCTTC. It translates to CASSLDKYEQFF.

The sample holds a few counts of this clonotype. The chain joins TRBV3-1 to TRBJ2-3, with TRBD2 matching 10 bases. This CDR3 has 18 amino acids. CDR1 is LGHDT, CDR2 YNNKEL, per germline (reference sequence). J gave up 5 bases and V 0 bases, and 11 bases lay outside the gene matches. CDR3: CASSQDGQLAGRKDTQYF. CDR3 nucleotide sequence: TGTGCCAGCAGCCAAGACGGTCAACTAGCGGGGAGGAAAGATACGCAGTATTTT.

This clonotype has only a few counts. The junction departs from germline at one end; a sequencing error may be responsible. This chain uses TRBV18 with TRBJ2-2; maybe TRBD2 (6 bases). The CDR3 is made up of 15 amino acids. From germline, CDR1 is KGHSH and CDR2 LQKENI. The CDR3 protein is CASSRDFANTGELFF. The CDR3 DNA reads TGTGCCAGCTCGAGGGACTTTGCGAACACCGGGGAGTTGTTTTTT. Supplemented by reference TRBV18 and TRBJ2-2, the full variable domain reads NAGVMQNPRHLVRRRGQEARLRCSPMKGHSHVYWYRQLPEEGLKFMVYLQKENIIDESGMPKERFSAEFPKEGPSILRIQQVVRGDSAAYFCASSRDFANTGELFFGEGSRLTVL.

This clonotype was observed many times. The rearrangement uses TRBV29-1 and TRBJ2-4; D may be TRBD2 (7 bases). The CDR3 has 11 amino acids. V shed 7 bases and J shed 10 bases, with 14 bases lying between them. Per the germline V gene, CDR1 is SQVTM and CDR2 is ANQGSEA. The DNA of the CDR3 is TGCAGCGGGGGGGGACAACGTATTCAGTACTTC. Residues: CSGGGQRIQYF.

This clonotype was counted only a few times. The V call is TRBV20-1, the J call TRBJ1-1; 9 bases are a match to TRBD1. J lost 5 bases, V lost 5 bases, and 6 bases had no gene match. The length of the CDR3 is 13 residues. Germline assignment: CDR1 DFQATT and CDR2 SNEGSKA (reference sequence). CDR3 bases: TGCAGTGCTGTCACCGGGACAGGGACTGAAGCTTTCTTT. Protein sequence: CSAVTGTGTEAFF.

The genes are TRBV6-6 and TRBJ1-5, with 10 bases that match TRBD1. The CDR3 is made up of 15 amino acids. In germline, CDR1 is MNHNY, CDR2 SVGAGI (reference sequence). V was pared by 6 bases and J by 3 bases, with 5 bases of the junction left unmatched. The CDR3 nucleotides read TGTGCCAGCAGACTCGGGACAGGGGACAATCAGCCCCAGCATTTT. Translated: CASRLGTGDNQPQHF.

The rearrangement links TRBV28 to TRBJ1-4, with 10 bases matching TRBD1. CDR1 is MDHEN and CDR2 is SYDVKM in the germline V gene. Germline trimming cut 5 bases from V and 8 bases from J; bases unmatched to any gene: 8. The CDR3 consists of 15 residues. As DNA, the CDR3 is TGTGCCAGCAGTAGGACAGGGGGTCGAGAAGAAAAACTGTTTTTT. Its translation is CASSRTGGREEKLFF.